This T cell receptor (beta chain) was captured in a study of cytomegalovirus exposure and HLA in healthy donors. On the study more broadly: It was reported in a later analysis that the same platform had been used for the roughly 130 validation repertoires as for the 550 to 700 first-cohort repertoires.

This clone was counted once. Antigen specificity is unknown. Here immunoSEQ multiplex PCR was the method, and the copy in TCRdb shows in-frame clones only, minus some. Of around 300,000 clones listed, approximately 90% are singletons. Separate from the roughly 700-subject first cohort was the approximately 110-subject validation cohort, to which the donors belonged. Germline V gives CDR1 SGHAT, CDR2 FQNNGV. The CDR3 runs 16 residues. V trimming: 2 bases; J trimming: 5 bases; junction bases outside the gene matches: 9. Findings of the study overall: The study designated 150 to 200 TCR beta chains cytomegalovirus-associated.

The source is a woman aged 25 to 39 in good health and CMV-seropositive. Source material: PBMCs. This chain connects TRBV11-2 to TRBJ2-1; 7 bases are shared with TRBD2. CDR3 region: CASSLFLASGNNEQFF. The CDR3 DNA reads as TGTGCCAGCAGCTTATTTTTGGCTAGCGGAAACAATGAGCAGTTCTTC.